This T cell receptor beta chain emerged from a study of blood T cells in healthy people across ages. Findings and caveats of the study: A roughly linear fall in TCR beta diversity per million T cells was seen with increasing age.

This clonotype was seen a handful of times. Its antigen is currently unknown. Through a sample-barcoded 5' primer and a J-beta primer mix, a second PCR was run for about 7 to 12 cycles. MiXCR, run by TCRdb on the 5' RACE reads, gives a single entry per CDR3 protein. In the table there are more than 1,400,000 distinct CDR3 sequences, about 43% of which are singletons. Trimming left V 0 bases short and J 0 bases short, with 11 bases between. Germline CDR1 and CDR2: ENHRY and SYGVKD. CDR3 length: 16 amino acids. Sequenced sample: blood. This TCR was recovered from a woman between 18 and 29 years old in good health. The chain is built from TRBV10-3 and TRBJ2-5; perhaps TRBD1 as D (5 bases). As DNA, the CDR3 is TGTGCCATCAGTGAGTCAGGGGCCGGATACCAAGAGACCCAGTACTTC. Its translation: CAISESGAGYQETQYF.